This T cell receptor beta chain was obtained from a study of T cells in localized non-small cell lung cancer. Data came from immunoSEQ multiplex PCR; TCRdb stores just in-frame clones and leaves some out. Seen here are tens of thousands of clones, approximately 90% observed once, and the top ten hold roughly 2.5%. This CDR3 contains 17 residues. Trimming took 0 bases from V and 3 from J, leaving 19 bases between them. Germline V gene sequence: CDR1 SGHRS, CDR2 YFSETQ. Points from the study as a whole: Paired adjacent lung recovered a median roughly 50 of the top 100 tumor clones.

In regard to this clone: The antigen is not known.

The chain employs TRBV5-1 and TRBJ2-7, with D tentatively TRBD1 (6 bases). The clonotype comes from a man aged 35 to 70 with stage II lung adenocarcinoma. Sequences were derived from PBMCs, sampled before any cancer treatment. The CDR3 spells CASSLVATGHLNYEQYF. The CDR3 nucleotides are TGCGCCAGCAGCTTGGTGGCAACGGGACACCTTAACTACGAGCAGTACTTC.